This entry concerns a single TCR beta chain. The antigen is not known. The CDR3 covers 14 residues. Unmatched junction bases numbered 9, after V lost 4 bases and J lost 6 bases. Germline V gives CDR1 SGHNT, CDR2 YYREEE (reference sequence). This record comes from a study of regulatory T cells in long-lasting Graves disease. Study-wide background: Positivity for TSH receptor antibodies plus over 5 years of antithyroid drugs meant persistent Graves' disease. Notes on the study in general: Persistent patients shared more public clonotypes (under 3,000) than newly diagnosed patients (around 1,000). Patients whose Graves' disease persisted exhibited lower TCR diversity than those newly diagnosed. Persistent disease samples used TRBV28, TRBJ1-2 and TRBJ2-5 preferentially.

Time point in this sample: persistent/refractory GD, antithyroid drugs over 5 years with positive TRAb. After RNA was extracted from PBMCs, the TCR library was made from it. For TCR beta, libraries came from iRepertoire HTBI primers and Arm-PCR of CDR3 regions. TCRdb reprocessed the multiplex PCR reads with MiXCR, giving one entry per CDR3 protein. The sample lists 600,000 to 850,000 distinct CDR3 sequences, 25% to 35% seen once, with about 42% in the top ten. The source was peripheral blood mononuclear cells (PBMCs), collected when the disease was refractory, from a patient treated with antithyroid drugs. The TCR was taken from a female donor with Graves disease. The rearrangement links TRBV5-4 to TRBJ2-7; 8 nucleotides match TRBD1. This chain's CDR3 is CASSNLDRVIEQYF. The CDR3 nucleotides are TGTGCCAGCAGCAATCTGGACAGGGTTATCGAGCAGTACTTC.